These T cell receptor beta chains were read from a single sample in a study of cytomegalovirus exposure and HLA in healthy donors. Using immunoSEQ multiplex PCR, the repertoire was profiled, and TCRdb retains in-frame clones only, with some absent. The table has about 280,000 clones, 70% to 90% seen once; the top ten hold 0.95% to 1.1%. Sequencing was done on a sample of PBMCs. All receptors derive from a woman younger than 35 in good health and CMV-seronegative. Each CDR3 is given with its conserved first and last residue. Fields, in order: J gene, V gene, D gene, clone size, CDR3 DNA, CDR3 protein. D genes are given only for firm matches. Rows may omit the clone size; those that give it use once, few, many or a size class.

>TRBJ1-5|TRBV6-1|TRBD1|NA
TGTGCCGGGGGACAGTATAGCAATCAGCCCCAGCATTTT
CAGGQYSNQPQHF
>TRBJ2-1|TRBV15|TRBD2|NA
TGTGCCACCAGCAGGGGACTAGCGGAGGCGACCTACAATGAGCAGTTCTTC
CATSRGLAEATYNEQFF
>TRBJ2-3|TRBV27|NA|once
TGTGCCAGCAGTTTAGGGCGTCACAGGGCCTCAGATACGCAGTATTTT
CASSLGRHRASDTQYF
>TRBJ2-3|TRBV10-1|TRBD2|NA
TGCGCCAGCAGTGAGTCCCTAGCGGGGGGGCGAGATACGCAGTATTTT
CASSESLAGGRDTQYF
>TRBJ2-3|TRBV2|TRBD2|NA
TGTGCCAGCACTACCGGACTAGCGGGGGCCGGCACAGATACGCAGTATTTT
CASTTGLAGAGTDTQYF
>TRBJ2-1|TRBV12-5|TRBD1|NA
TGTGCTAGTGGTACCGGGACAGGTCGCGGTGGGAAGTTCTTC
CASGTGTGRGGKFF
>TRBJ2-1|TRBV18|TRBD2|NA
TGTGCCAGCTCTCTCCTAGCGTTGACTAGCGGGGGGGTTTACAATGAGCAGTTCTTC
CASSLLALTSGGVYNEQFF
>TRBJ2-7|TRBV28|NA|NA
TGTGCCAGCAGTTCGTCTAGCAAAACCTACGAGCAGTACTTC
CASSSSSKTYEQYF
>TRBJ1-6|TRBV18|NA|many
TGTGCCAGCTCACCACCAGGGGTCACCTATAATTCACCCCTCCACTTT
CASSPPGVTYNSPLHF
>TRBJ1-4|TRBV2|NA|few
TGTGCCAGCAGTGAAGCGCGGGGATCGTGGGAAAAACTGTTTTTT
CASSEARGSWEKLFF
>TRBJ2-1|TRBV30|TRBD2|NA
TGTGCCTGGAGTGCGCTAGCGGGGTACAATGAGCAGTTCTTC
CAWSALAGYNEQFF
>TRBJ1-2|TRBV12-2|NA|few
TGTGCAAGTCGCTCCTACAGGGGTGGCTACACCTTC
CASRSYRGGYTF